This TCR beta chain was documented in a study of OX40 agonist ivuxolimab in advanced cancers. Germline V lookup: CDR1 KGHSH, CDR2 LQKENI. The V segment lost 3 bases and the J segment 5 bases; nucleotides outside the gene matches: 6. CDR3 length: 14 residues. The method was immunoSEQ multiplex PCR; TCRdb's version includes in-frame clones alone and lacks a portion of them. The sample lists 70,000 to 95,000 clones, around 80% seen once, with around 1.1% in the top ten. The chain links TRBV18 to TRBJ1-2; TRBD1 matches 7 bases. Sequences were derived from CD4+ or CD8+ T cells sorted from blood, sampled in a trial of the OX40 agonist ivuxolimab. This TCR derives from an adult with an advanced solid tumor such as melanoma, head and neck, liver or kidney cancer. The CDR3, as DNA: TGTGCCAGCTCACCCGAGGGGGCAAAGTATGGCTACACCTTC. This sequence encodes CASSPEGAKYGYTF.